The 21 T cell receptor beta chains in this list originate from one sample, sequenced in a study of cytomegalovirus exposure and HLA in healthy donors (dated by TCRdb to about 2017). Libraries were built with the immunoSEQ multiplex PCR assay. A mixture of 60 forward primers for TCR Vbeta segments and 13 reverse primers for TCR Jbeta segments was used in the multiplex PCR. As stored in TCRdb, this immuneACCESS dataset retains in-frame rearrangements with V and J assigned. A fraction of the clones does not appear; measured against another copy, unresolved V genes explain less than half of the discrepancy, and the remainder lacks a known reason. The table for this sample lists 70,000 to 100,000 clones; 55% to 75% of them were counted only once. Jointly, the top ten make up roughly 2.6% of the sample. Sequenced sample: PBMCs. Every receptor here comes from a man between 50 and 59 years old in good health and CMV-seronegative.

The J gene is TRBJ2-4, the V gene TRBV5-6, with D maybe TRBD1 (5 bases). Trimming removed 3 bases from V and 4 bases from J, with 14 bases in between. The CDR3 length is 15 residues. CDR1 is SGHDT and CDR2 is YYEEEE in the germline V gene. The CDR3 DNA sequence: TGTGCCAGCAGCTCTGCGACAGTTTCTAAAAACATTCAGTACTTC. It encodes CASSSATVSKNIQYF.

V usage is TRBV19 and J usage is TRBJ2-1; 7 nucleotides agree with TRBD2. The CDR3 covers 15 residues. The V gene end was trimmed by 7 bases and the J gene end by 3 bases; junction bases not matched to a gene: 9. Germline CDR1 LNHDA, CDR2 SQIVND (reference sequence). This CDR3 reads CASTHDGGSYNEQFF. In nucleotides, the CDR3 is TGTGCCAGTACCCATGACGGCGGGAGCTACAATGAGCAGTTCTTC.

The genes are TRBV5-1 and TRBJ1-1; D is possibly TRBD1 (6 bases). The V gene lost 0 bases and the J gene lost 2 bases, with 14 bases spanning the gap. There are 16 residues in the CDR3. Germline-derived CDR1 and CDR2 are SGHRS and YFSETQ. The CDR3 DNA is TGCGCCAGCAGCTTGGAAGGGGGGGGGCCTAACACTGAAGCTTTCTTT. It is translated as CASSLEGGGPNTEAFF.

The DNA of the CDR3 is TGTGCCAGCAGCATCGGGACAGGGTGGTCTGGAAACACCATATATTTT. This sequence encodes CASSIGTGWSGNTIYF. The chain uses TRBV25-1 and TRBJ1-3; 9 positions match TRBD1. CDR3 size: 16 residues. The V gene's germline CDR1 is MGHDK and CDR2 SYGVNS. The V gene end was trimmed by 6 bases and the J gene end by 1 base; junction bases not matched to a gene: 7.

The rearrangement uses TRBV6-5 and TRBJ2-2; possibly TRBD1 for D (6 bases). V lost 11 bases to trimming and J lost 3 bases, with 16 bases between them. The germline V gene has CDR1 MNHEY and CDR2 SVGAGI. The CDR3 extends over 14 amino acids. This chain's CDR3 is CASRDRLHTGELFF. CDR3 nucleotides: TGTGCCTCCAGAGACAGGCTCCACACCGGGGAGCTGTTTTTT.

The V call is TRBV6-5, the J call TRBJ1-1, with D possibly being TRBD1 (6 bases). The germline gives CDR1 MNHEY, CDR2 SVGAGI. The length of the CDR3 is 14 residues. V lost 8 bases and J lost 2, with 15 bases in between. CDR3 protein: CASRPDRLNTEAFF. The CDR3 DNA follows: TGTGCCAGCCGGCCTGACAGGCTAAACACTGAAGCTTTCTTT.

This clone was seen more than once but under ten times. This chain connects TRBV30 to TRBJ1-2; D call uncertain. In germline, CDR1 is GTSNPN, CDR2 SVGIG (reference sequence). V was clipped by 4 bases and J by 4 bases, with 10 bases between them. The CDR3 runs to 12 residues. The CDR3 loop reads CAWTELAYGYTF. The CDR3, as DNA: TGTGCCTGGACGGAGTTAGCCTATGGCTACACCTTC.

The chain carries TRBV5-8 and TRBJ2-2; D might be TRBD2 (7 bases). V was pared by 5 bases and J by 4 bases, with 15 bases between. This CDR3 has 15 residues. Germline CDR1 is SGHTS and CDR2 is YDEGEE. The CDR3 nucleotides are TGTGCCAGCAGTACTAGGGGGGGACGCACCGGGGAGCTGTTTTTT. Residues: CASSTRGGRTGELFF. The entire variable domain, with the rest obtained from reference TRBV5-8 and TRBJ2-2, is as follows: EAGVTQSPTHLIKTRGQQATLRCSPISGHTSVYWYQQALGLGLQFLLWYDEGEERNRGNFPPRFSGRQFPNYSSELNVNALELEDSALYLCASSTRGGRTGELFFGEGSRLTVL.

The rearrangement uses TRBV5-1 and TRBJ2-1, with TRBD1 matching over 7 bases. There are 15 residues in the CDR3. Trimming cost V 5 bases and J 3 bases; bases outside gene matches: 8. The germline CDR1 and CDR2 sequences are SGHRS and YFSETQ. CDR3 nucleotides: TGCGCCAGCAGACCCATAGCAGGGGGCTACAATGAGCAGTTCTTC. Translated, it gives CASRPIAGGYNEQFF.

This clone was seen only a few times. The chain recombines TRBV5-1 with TRBJ2-2; D unclear. The V end lost 2 bases, the J end lost 0 bases, and 11 bases lay between the germline ends. Germline loops: CDR1 SGHRS, CDR2 YFSETQ. The CDR3 has 16 amino acids. This CDR3 reads CASSFQGRTNTGELFF. The CDR3 bases are TGCGCCAGCAGCTTTCAAGGCAGGACGAACACCGGGGAGCTGTTTTTT.

In its sample, this clone was seen a few times. The chain has TRBV2 and TRBJ1-4, with 9 bases lining up with TRBD1. Germline V gene lookup returns CDR1 SNHLY and CDR2 FYNNEI. The CDR3 totals 14 residues. J was trimmed by 8 bases and V by 6 bases; bases with no gene match: 7. The CDR3 is CASRDGTGQEKLFF. DNA of the CDR3: TGTGCCAGCAGGGACGGGACAGGGCAAGAAAAACTGTTTTTT.

The chain has TRBV27 and TRBJ2-3; 8 nucleotides align to TRBD1. The germline V gene has CDR1 MNHEY and CDR2 SMNVEV (reference sequence). With V trimmed by 5 bases and J by 5 bases, 3 bases remained unmatched. The CDR3 has 13 residues. The CDR3 sequence is CASSTGGRDTQYF. CDR3 DNA sequence: TGTGCCAGCAGTACAGGGGGACGAGATACGCAGTATTTT.

The chain links TRBV4-2 to TRBJ1-5; no clear D gene. Germline V gene lookup returns CDR1 LGHNA and CDR2 YNFKEQ. CDR3 size: 14 residues. V was pared by 4 bases and J by 6 bases, with 13 bases between. Written as DNA, the CDR3 is TGTGCCAGCAGCCTCTTGGACGGAGGTCAGCCCCAGCATTTT. Its translation: CASSLLDGGQPQHF.

This clone was recorded a few times. The CDR3, as DNA: TGTGCCTGGAGTTTTCTAGATACGCAGTATTTT. Translation gives CAWSFLDTQYF. The chain recombines TRBV30 with TRBJ2-3; the D is unclear. This CDR3 is built from 11 residues. Looked up from germline, CDR1 is GTSNPN and CDR2 is SVGIG (reference sequence). Trimming removed 2 bases from V and 5 bases from J, with 5 bases in between.

This chain connects TRBV9 to TRBJ1-4, with 9 nucleotides matching TRBD1. Trimming took 4 bases from V and 8 from J; bases not matched to a gene: 9. Germline loops: CDR1 SGDLS, CDR2 YYNGEE. CDR3 length: 15 amino acids. CDR3 in DNA: TGTGCCAGCAGCCCTCACAGGGGGCTTGGGGAAAAACTGTTTTTT. This sequence encodes CASSPHRGLGEKLFF.

This clone showed up just once. The rearrangement uses TRBV5-1 and TRBJ1-6; D is possibly TRBD1 (6 bases). The CDR3 is 15 residues long. The ends were cut back, 4 bases at V and 7 bases at J, with 15 bases in the middle. Germline-derived CDR1 and CDR2 are SGHRS and YFSETQ. CDR3: CASSLPGGTNSPLHF. The CDR3 region has the DNA TGCGCCAGCAGCCTCCCGGGGGGCACCAATTCACCCCTCCACTTT.

This clone was observed a single time. The chain combines TRBV18 with TRBJ2-5; 12 bases align to TRBD2. V lost 4 bases to trimming and J lost 4 bases; unmatched junction nucleotides: 7. The CDR3 contains 16 residues. Germline CDR1 reads KGHSH; CDR2 reads LQKENI. The CDR3 nucleotides are TGTGCCAGCTCACTACTAGCGGGGGGCGTAGGAGAGACCCAGTACTTC. Amino acids: CASSLLAGGVGETQYF.

The chain has TRBV13 and TRBJ2-1; TRBD2 matches 10 bases. There are 16 residues in the CDR3. The trim removed 3 bases at V and 1 base at J, leaving 3 bases unmatched. CDR1 and CDR2 (germline): PRHDT, FYEKMQ (reference sequence). As DNA, the CDR3 is TGTGCCAGCAGCTTCCTAGCGGGAGAATCCTACAATGAGCAGTTCTTC. As protein: CASSFLAGESYNEQFF.

The chain has TRBV29-1 and TRBJ2-3; a weak D match, TRBD2 (5 bases). CDR1 and CDR2 (germline): SQVTM, ANQGSEA. The ends were cut back, 2 bases at V and 6 bases at J, with 18 bases in the middle. This CDR3 contains 15 residues. The CDR3 protein is CSVEKNGERGDTQYF. Here the CDR3 DNA reads TGCAGCGTTGAAAAAAACGGGGAAAGAGGCGATACGCAGTATTTT.

The chain combines TRBV30 with TRBJ1-6; TRBD1 matches 8 bases. The CDR3 spans 13 residues. The ends lost 7 bases at V and 7 bases at J; junction bases unmatched: 6. Germline V gene sequence: CDR1 GTSNPN, CDR2 SVGIG (reference sequence). The CDR3 is CASNRGTNSPLHF. As DNA, the CDR3 is TGTGCCTCGAACAGGGGGACGAATTCACCCCTCCACTTT.

The chain uses TRBV6-1 and TRBJ2-7; 8 nucleotides match TRBD2. This CDR3 comprises 15 residues. The V segment lost 5 bases and the J segment 4 bases; nucleotides outside the gene matches: 10. Germline values: CDR1 MNHNS, CDR2 SASEGT. CDR3 DNA: TGTGCCAGCAGTTGGACTAGCCGGGATCCTTACGAGCAGTACGTC. Translated, it gives CASSWTSRDPYEQYV.